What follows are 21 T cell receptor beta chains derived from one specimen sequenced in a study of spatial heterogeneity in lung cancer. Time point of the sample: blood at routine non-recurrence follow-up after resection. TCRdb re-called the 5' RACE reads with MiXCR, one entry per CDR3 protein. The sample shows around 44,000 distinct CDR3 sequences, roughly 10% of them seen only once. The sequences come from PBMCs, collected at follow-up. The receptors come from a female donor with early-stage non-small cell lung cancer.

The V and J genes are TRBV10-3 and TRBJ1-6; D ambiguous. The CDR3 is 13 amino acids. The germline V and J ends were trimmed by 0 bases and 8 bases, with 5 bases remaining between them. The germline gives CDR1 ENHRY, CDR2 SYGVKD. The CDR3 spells CAISESDDSPLHF. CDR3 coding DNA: TGTGCCATCAGTGAGTCGGATGATTCACCCCTCCACTTT.

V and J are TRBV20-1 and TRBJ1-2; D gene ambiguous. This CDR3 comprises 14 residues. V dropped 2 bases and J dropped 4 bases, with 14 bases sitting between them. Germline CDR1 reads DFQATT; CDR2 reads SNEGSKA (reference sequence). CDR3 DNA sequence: TGCAGTGCTAGACCCCAGGATCTCCTCTATGGCTACACCTTC. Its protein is CSARPQDLLYGYTF.

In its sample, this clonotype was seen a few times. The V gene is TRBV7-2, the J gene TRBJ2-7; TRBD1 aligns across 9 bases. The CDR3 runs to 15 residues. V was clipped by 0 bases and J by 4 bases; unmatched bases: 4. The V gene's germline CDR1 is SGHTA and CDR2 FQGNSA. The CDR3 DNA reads TGTGCCAGCAGCTTAGCGCAGGACAGGGGTTACGAGCAGTACTTC. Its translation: CASSLAQDRGYEQYF.

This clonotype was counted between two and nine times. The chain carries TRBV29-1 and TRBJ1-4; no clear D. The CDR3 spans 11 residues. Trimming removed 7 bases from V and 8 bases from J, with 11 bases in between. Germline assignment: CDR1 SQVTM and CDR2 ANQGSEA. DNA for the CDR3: TGCAGCGCTATAACTAGGGAAAAACTGTTTTTT. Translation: CSAITREKLFF.

The DNA for the CDR3 is TGTGCCAGCATCCGACTAGCGGGCACCGGGGAGCTGTTTTTT. Residues: CASIRLAGTGELFF. The chain is built from TRBV6-2 or TRBV6-3 and TRBJ2-2, with 10 nucleotides matching TRBD2. CDR1 and CDR2 from the germline V gene are MNHEY and SVGEGT. This CDR3 comprises 14 residues. The junction had 3 bases not matched to a gene; V was cut back by 7 bases and J by 4 bases.

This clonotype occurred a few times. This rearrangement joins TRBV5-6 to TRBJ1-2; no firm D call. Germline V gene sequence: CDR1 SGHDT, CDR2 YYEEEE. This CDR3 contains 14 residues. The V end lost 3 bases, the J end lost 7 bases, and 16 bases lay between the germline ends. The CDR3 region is CASSSAASILGYTF. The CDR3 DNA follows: TGTGCCAGCAGCTCTGCAGCCTCCATCCTTGGCTACACCTTC.

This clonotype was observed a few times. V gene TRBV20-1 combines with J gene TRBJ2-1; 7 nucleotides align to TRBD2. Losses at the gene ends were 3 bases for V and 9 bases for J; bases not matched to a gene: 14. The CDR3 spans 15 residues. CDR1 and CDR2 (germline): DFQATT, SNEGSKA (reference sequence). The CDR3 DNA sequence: TGCAGTGCTAGTGCAACCTTGCGGGGGAGGAGTGAGCAGTTCTTC. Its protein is CSASATLRGRSEQFF.

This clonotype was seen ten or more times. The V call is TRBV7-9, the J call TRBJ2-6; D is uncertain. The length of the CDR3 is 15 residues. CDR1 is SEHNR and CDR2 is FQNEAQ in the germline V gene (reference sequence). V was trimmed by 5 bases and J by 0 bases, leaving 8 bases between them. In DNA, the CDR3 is TGTGCCAGCAGCAAAATGTTCTCTGGGGCCAACGTCCTGACTTTC. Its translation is CASSKMFSGANVLTF.

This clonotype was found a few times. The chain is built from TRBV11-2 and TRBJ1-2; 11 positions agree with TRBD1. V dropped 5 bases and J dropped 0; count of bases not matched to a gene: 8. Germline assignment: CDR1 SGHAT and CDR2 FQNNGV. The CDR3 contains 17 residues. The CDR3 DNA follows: TGTGCCAGCAGCCCAAGGACAGGGGGCCCCGCTAACTATGGCTACACCTTC. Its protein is CASSPRTGGPANYGYTF. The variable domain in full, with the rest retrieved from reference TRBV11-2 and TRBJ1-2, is EAGVAQSPRYKIIEKRQSVAFWCNPISGHATLYWYQQILGQGPKLLIQFQNNGVVDDSQLPKDRFSAERLKGVDSTLKIQPAKLEDSAVYLCASSPRTGGPANYGYTFGSGTRLTVV.

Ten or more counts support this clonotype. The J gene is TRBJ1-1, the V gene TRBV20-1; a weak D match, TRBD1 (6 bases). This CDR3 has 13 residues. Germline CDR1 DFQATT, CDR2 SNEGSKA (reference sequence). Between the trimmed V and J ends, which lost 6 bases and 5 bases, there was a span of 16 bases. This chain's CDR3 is CSASPGAGTEAFF. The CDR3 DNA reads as TGCAGTGCCTCCCCAGGGGCCGGGACTGAAGCTTTCTTT.

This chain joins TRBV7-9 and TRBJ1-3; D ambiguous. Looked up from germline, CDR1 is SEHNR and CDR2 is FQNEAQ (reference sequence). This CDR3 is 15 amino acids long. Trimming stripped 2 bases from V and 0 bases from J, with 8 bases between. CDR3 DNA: TGTGCCAGCAGCTTAATGGCGAGCTCTGGAAACACCATATATTTT. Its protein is CASSLMASSGNTIYF.

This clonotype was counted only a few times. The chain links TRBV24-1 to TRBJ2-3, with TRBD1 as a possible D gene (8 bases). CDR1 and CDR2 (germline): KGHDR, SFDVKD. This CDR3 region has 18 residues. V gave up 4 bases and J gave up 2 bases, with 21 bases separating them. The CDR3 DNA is TGTGCCACCAGTGACACAGGGGGGGACAAGGGGTACACAGATACGCAGTATTTT. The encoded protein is CATSDTGGDKGYTDTQYF.

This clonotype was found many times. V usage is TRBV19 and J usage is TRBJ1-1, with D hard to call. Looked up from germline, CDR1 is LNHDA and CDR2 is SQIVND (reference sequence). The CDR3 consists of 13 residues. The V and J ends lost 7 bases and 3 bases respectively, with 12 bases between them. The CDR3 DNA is TGTGCCAGTAAAATTATGGACCACACTGAAGCTTTCTTT. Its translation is CASKIMDHTEAFF.

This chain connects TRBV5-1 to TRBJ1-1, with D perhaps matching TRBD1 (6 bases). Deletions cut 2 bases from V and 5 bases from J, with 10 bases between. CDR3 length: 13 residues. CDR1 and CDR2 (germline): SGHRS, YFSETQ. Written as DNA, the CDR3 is TGCGCCAGCAGCTTCAACAGGGAAACTGAAGCTTTCTTT. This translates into CASSFNRETEAFF.

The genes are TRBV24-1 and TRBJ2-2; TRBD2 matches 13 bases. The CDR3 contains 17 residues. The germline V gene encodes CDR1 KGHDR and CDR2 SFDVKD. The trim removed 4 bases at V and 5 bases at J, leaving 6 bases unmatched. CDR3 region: CATSDLGLAGETGELFF. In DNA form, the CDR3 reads TGTGCCACCAGTGACCTAGGACTAGCGGGGGAAACCGGGGAGCTGTTTTTT.

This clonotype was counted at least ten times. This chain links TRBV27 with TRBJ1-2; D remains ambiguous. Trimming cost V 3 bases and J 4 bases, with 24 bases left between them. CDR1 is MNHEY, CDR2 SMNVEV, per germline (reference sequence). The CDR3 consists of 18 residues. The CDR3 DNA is TGTGCCAGCAGTTTGGCTGGGCACTACTCCAACTCCCCCTATGGCTACACCTTC. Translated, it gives CASSLAGHYSNSPYGYTF.

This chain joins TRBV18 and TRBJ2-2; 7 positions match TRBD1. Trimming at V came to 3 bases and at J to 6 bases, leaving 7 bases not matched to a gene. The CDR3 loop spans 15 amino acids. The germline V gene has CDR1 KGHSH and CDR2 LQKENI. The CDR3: CASSPDRVVSGELFF. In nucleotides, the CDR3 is TGTGCCAGCTCACCTGACAGGGTGGTATCCGGGGAGCTGTTTTTT. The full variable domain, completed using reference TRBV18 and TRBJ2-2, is NAGVMQNPRHLVRRRGQEARLRCSPMKGHSHVYWYRQLPEEGLKFMVYLQKENIIDESGMPKERFSAEFPKEGPSILRIQQVVRGDSAAYFCASSPDRVVSGELFFGEGSRLTVL.

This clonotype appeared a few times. DNA of the CDR3: TGTGCCACAGGGGGGGACAGGCTCTCCTCCTACAATGAGCAGTTCTTC. This sequence encodes CATGGDRLSSYNEQFF. The rearrangement links TRBV24-1 to TRBJ2-1; weak D call: TRBD1 (8 bases). Germline V gives CDR1 KGHDR, CDR2 SFDVKD. The CDR3 has 16 residues. V lost 10 bases and J lost 0, with 18 bases in between.

DNA for the CDR3: TGTGCCAGCAGAACTACCGGGACGGCCTACGAGCAGTACTTC. It encodes CASRTTGTAYEQYF. The rearrangement uses TRBV2 and TRBJ2-7; D tentatively reads TRBD1 or TRBD2 (5 bases each). The length of the CDR3 is 14 residues. Germline values: CDR1 SNHLY, CDR2 FYNNEI. Between the trimmed V and J ends, which lost 6 bases and 2 bases, there was a span of 14 bases.

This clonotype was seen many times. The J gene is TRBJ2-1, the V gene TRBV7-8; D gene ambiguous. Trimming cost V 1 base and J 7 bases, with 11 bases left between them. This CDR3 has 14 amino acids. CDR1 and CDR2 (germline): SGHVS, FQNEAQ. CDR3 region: CASSLVSLGNEQFF. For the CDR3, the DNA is TGTGCCAGCAGCTTAGTGTCTTTAGGAAATGAGCAGTTCTTC.

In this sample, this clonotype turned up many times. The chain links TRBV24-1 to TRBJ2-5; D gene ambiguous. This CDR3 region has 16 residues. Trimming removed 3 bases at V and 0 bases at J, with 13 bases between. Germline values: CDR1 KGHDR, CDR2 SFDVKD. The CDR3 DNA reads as TGTGCCACCAGTGATATCCCTCCACCAGACCAAGAGACCCAGTACTTC. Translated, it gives CATSDIPPPDQETQYF.